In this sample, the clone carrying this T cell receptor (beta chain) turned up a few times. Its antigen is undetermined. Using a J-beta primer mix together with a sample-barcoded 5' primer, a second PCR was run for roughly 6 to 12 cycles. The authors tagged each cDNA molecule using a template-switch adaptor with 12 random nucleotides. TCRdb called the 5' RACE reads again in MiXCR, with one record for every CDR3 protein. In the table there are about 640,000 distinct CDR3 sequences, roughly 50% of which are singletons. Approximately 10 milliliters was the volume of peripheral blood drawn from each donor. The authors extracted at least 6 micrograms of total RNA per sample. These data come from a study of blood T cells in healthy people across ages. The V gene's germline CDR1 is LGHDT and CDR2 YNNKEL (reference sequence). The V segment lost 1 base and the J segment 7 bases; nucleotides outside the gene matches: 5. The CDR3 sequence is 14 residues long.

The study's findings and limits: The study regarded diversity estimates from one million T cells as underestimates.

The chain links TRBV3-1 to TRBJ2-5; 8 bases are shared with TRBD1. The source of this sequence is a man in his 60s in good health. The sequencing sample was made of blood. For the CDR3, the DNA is TGTGCCAGCAGCCAAGCCCGGGACAGGCGGACCCAGTACTTC. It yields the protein CASSQARDRRTQYF.